Here is one TCR beta chain with its context. Its target is not known. This sample is part of a study of cytomegalovirus exposure and HLA in healthy donors. Whole-study findings and limits: In most subjects, TCR beta sequences reportedly gave accurate predictions of HLA-A and HLA-B alleles. Several top significant clusters appeared, in a later analysis, to be linked to common viral pathogens.

The V segment lost 5 bases and the J segment 4 bases; nucleotides outside the gene matches: 9. This CDR3 has 18 amino acids. Looked up from germline, CDR1 is MRHNA and CDR2 is SNTAGT. It was with 60 Vbeta and 13 Jbeta primers that the PCR ran. The protocol was immunoSEQ multiplex PCR, while the TCRdb copy is restricted to in-frame clones and leaves out a portion. The sample consists of 150,000 to 200,000 clones, roughly four fifths of them appearing once. The specimen was PBMCs. V is TRBV6-4 and J is TRBJ2-2; 14 bases line up with TRBD2. This clonotype was sampled from a woman aged 40 to 50 in good health and CMV-seronegative. The CDR3 loop is CASSPRLAGGPGTGELFF. The CDR3 DNA is TGTGCCAGCAGTCCCCGACTAGCGGGAGGGCCCGGCACCGGGGAGCTGTTTTTT.